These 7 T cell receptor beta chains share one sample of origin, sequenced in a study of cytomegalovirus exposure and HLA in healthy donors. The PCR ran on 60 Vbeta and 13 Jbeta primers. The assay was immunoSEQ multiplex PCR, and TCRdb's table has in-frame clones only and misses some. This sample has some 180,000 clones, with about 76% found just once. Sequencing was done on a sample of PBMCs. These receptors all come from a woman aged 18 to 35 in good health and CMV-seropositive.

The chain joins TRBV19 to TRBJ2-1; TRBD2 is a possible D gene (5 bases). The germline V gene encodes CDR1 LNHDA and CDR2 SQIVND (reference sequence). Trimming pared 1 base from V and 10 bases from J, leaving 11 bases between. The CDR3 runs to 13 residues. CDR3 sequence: CASSIGAGEEQFF. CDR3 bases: TGTGCCAGTAGTATAGGGGCGGGTGAGGAGCAGTTCTTC.

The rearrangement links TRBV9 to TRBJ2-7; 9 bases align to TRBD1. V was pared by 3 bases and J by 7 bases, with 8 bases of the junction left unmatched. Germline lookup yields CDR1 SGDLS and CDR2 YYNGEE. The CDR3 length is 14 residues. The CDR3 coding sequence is TGTGCCAGCAGCGCTACAGGGGGCTCGCGGGAGCAGTACTTC. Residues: CASSATGGSREQYF.

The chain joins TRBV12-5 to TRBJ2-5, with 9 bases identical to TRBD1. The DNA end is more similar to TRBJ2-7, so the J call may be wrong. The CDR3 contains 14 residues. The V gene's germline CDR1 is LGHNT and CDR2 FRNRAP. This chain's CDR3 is CASGRDRADDEQYF. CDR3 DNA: TGTGCTAGTGGCCGGGACAGGGCGGACGACGAGCAGTACTTC.

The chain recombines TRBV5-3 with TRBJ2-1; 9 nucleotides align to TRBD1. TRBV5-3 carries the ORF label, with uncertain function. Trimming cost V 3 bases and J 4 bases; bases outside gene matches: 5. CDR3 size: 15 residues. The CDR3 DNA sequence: TGTGCCAGAAGCTGGGACAGGGAGAAGTACAATGAGCAGTTCTTC. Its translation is CARSWDREKYNEQFF.

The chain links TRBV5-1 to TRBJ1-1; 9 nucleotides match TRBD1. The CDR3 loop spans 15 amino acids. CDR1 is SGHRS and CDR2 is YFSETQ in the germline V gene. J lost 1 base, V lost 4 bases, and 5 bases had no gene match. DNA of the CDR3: TGCGCCAGCAGCCAAAAGGGACAGGGGAACACTGAAGCTTTCTTT. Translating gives CASSQKGQGNTEAFF.

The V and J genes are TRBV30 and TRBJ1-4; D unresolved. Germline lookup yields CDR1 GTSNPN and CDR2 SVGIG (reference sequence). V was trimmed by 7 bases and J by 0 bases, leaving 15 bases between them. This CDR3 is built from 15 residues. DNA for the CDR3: TGTGCCTTGCGGAGGCGGGCCACAACTAATGAAAAACTGTTTTTT. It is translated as CALRRRATTNEKLFF.

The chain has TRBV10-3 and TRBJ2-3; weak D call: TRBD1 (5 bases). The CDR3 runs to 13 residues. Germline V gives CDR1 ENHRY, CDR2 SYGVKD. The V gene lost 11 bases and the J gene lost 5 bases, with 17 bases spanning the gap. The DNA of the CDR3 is TGTGCCCTCTCCCCAGGGTTAGGAGATACGCAGTATTTT. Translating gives CALSPGLGDTQYF.